Detailed here is one T cell receptor (beta chain). What it binds is unknown. Treatment of the sample: roughly ten-day PBMC culture with coronavirus spike peptide pools or control peptides (ViraFEST assay). The sample originates from a study of vaccination and CD4 T cells after COVID-19. Trimming took 3 bases from V and 14 from J, leaving 4 bases between them. Germline V lookup: CDR1 LGHNT, CDR2 FRNRAP. The length of the CDR3 is 8 residues. Study conclusions and caveats: Median SARS-CoV-2-reactive clonotypes rose from around 20 to 38, not significantly. The study examined relatively few convalescent patients and included no early post-infection timepoints.

The study sequenced cultured CD4+ T cell DNA using the Oncomine TCR Beta short-read assay. MiXCR, applied by TCRdb to the PCR reads, yields one record per CDR3 protein. The data hold more than 20,000 distinct CDR3 sequences, with over 40% observed a single time. J is TRBJ1-2 and V is TRBV12-5; D ambiguous. Sequencing used CD4+ T cells from blood, cultured in vitro. The receptor's source is a human donor who had recovered from COVID-19. In DNA, the CDR3 is TGTGCTAGTGGTTTAGGTACCTTC. Amino acid sequence: CASGLGTF.